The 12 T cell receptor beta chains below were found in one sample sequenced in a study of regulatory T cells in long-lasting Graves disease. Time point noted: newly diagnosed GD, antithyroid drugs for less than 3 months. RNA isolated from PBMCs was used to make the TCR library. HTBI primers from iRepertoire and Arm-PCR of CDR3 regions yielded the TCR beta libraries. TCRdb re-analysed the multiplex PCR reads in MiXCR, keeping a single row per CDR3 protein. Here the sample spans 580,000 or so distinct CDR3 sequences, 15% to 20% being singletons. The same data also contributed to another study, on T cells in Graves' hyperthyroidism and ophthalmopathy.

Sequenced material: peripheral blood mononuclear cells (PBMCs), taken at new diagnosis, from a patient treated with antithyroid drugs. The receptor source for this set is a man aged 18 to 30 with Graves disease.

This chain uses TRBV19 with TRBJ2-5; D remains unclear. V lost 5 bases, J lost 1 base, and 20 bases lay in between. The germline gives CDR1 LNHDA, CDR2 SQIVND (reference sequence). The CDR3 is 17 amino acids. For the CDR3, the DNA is TGTGCCAGTAGTGGCTCGTCGGCGTTCCTCATCCAAGAGACCCAGTACTTC. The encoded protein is CASSGSSAFLIQETQYF.

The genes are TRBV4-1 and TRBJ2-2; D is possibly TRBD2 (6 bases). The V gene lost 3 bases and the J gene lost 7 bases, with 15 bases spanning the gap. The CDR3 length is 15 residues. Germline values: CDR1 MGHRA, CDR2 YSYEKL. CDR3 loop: CASSHAGTAGGELFF. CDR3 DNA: TGCGCCAGCAGCCACGCGGGGACTGCTGGCGGGGAGCTGTTTTTT.

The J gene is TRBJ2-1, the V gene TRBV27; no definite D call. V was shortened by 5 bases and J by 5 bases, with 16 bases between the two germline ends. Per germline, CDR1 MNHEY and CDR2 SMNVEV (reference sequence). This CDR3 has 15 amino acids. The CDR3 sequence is CASSVLGSENNEQFF. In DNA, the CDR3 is TGTGCCAGCAGTGTGCTTGGTTCAGAAAACAATGAGCAGTTCTTC.

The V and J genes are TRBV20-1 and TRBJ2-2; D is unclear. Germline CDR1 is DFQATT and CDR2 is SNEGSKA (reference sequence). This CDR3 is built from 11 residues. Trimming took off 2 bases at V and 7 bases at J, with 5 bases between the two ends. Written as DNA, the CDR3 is TGCAGTGCTAGATCTCTCGGGGAGCTGTTTTTT. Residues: CSARSLGELFF.

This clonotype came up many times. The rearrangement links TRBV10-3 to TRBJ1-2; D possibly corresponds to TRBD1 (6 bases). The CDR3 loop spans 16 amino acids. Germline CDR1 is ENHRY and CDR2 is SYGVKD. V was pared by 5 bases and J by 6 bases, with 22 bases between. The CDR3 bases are TGTGCCATCAGTATTAGGGACACACCTGGGACGGATGGCTACACCTTC. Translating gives CAISIRDTPGTDGYTF.

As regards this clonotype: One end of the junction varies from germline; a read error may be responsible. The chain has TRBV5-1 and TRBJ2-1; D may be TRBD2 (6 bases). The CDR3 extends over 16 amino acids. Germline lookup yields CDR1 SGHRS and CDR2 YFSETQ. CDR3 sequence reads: CASSSSGTGVYSEQFF. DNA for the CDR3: TGCGCCAGCAGCTCCTCCGGGACGGGAGTTTACAGTGAGCAGTTCTTC. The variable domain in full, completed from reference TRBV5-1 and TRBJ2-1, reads KAGVTQTPRYLIKTRGQQVTLSCSPISGHRSVSWYQQTPGQGLQFLFEYFSETQRNKGNFPGRFSGRQFSNSRSEMNVSTLELGDSALYLCASSSSGTGVYSEQFFGPGTRLTVL.

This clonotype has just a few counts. The CDR3 is CATSRSGGTEAFF. CDR3 coding DNA: TGTGCCACCTCACGGTCGGGTGGCACTGAAGCTTTCTTT. This chain uses TRBV6-1 with TRBJ1-1; D unclear. V dropped 10 bases and J dropped 4 bases, with 16 bases sitting between them. Germline V gene lookup returns CDR1 MNHNS and CDR2 SASEGT. The CDR3 extends over 13 amino acids.

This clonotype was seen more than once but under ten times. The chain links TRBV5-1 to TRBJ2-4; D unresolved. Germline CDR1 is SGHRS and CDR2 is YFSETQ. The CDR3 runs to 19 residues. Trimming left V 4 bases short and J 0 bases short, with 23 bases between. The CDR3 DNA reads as TGCGCCAGCAGCCCCCCGCCGTCGTCGAGTCGGGTAGCCAAAAACATTCAGTACTTC. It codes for CASSPPPSSSRVAKNIQYF.

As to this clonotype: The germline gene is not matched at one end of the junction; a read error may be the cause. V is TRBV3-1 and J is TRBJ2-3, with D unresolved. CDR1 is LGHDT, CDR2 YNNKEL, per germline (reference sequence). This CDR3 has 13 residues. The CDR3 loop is CAISPWGTDTQYF. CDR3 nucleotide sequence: TGTGCCATCAGCCCCTGGGGTACAGATACGCAGTATTTT.

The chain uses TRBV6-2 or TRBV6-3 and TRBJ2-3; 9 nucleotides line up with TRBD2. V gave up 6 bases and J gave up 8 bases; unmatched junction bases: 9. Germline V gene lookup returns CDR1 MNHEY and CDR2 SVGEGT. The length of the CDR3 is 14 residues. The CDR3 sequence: CASSEGREGGTQYF. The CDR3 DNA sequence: TGTGCCAGCAGCGAGGGGCGGGAGGGTGGTACGCAGTATTTT.

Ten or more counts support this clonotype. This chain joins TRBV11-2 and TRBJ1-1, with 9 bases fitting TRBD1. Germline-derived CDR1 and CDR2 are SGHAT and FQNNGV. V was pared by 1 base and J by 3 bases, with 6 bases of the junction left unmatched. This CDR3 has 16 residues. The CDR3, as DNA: TGTGCCAGCAGCTTAGGAGGGGACAGGGTCCACACTGAAGCTTTCTTT. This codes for CASSLGGDRVHTEAFF.

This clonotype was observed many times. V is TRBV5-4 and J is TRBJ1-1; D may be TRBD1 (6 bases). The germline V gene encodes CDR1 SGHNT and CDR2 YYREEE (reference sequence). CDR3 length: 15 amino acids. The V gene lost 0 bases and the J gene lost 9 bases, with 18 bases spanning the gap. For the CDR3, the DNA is TGTGCCAGCAGCTTGGTGGGGGCTACACGGGGAAAAGCTTTCTTT. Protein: CASSLVGATRGKAFF.